This T cell receptor beta chain was documented in a study of chemoradiotherapy in HPV16-positive cancers. Only in-frame clones appear in the TCRdb table, and some are missing; sequencing was by immunoSEQ multiplex PCR. Of tens of thousands of clones in the sample, under 95% were seen once. Trimming cost V 4 bases and J 4 bases, with 15 bases left between them. The germline gives CDR1 SGHDN, CDR2 FVKESK. This CDR3 has 15 amino acids. This chain connects TRBV14 to TRBJ2-3, with D possibly called TRBD1 or TRBD2 (7 bases each). The TCR originated in a human donor with HPV-associated anogenital cancer. The specimen was blood, collected from a patient who underwent chemoradiotherapy. The CDR3 DNA reads TGTGCCAGCAGCCCCAGGGGGAGGGCCGCAGATACGCAGTATTTT. Translation: CASSPRGRAADTQYF. The entire variable domain, with the rest obtained from reference TRBV14 and TRBJ2-3, is as follows: EAGVTQFPSHSVIEKGQTVTLRCDPISGHDNLYWYRRVMGKEIKFLLHFVKESKQDESGMPNNRFLAERTGGTYSTLKVQPAELEDSGVYFCASSPRGRAADTQYFGPGTRLTVL.